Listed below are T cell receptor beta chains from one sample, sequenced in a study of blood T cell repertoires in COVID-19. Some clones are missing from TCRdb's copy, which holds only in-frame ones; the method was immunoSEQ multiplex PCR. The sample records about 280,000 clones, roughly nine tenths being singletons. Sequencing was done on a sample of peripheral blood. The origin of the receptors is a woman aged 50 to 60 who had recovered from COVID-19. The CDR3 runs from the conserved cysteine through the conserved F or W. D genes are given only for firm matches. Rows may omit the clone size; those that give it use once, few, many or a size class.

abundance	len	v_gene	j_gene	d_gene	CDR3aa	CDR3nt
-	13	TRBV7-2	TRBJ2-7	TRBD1	CASRPRDSYEQYF	TGTGCCAGCAGGCCCCGGGACAGCTACGAGCAGTACTTC
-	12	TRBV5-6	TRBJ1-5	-	CASSLPNQPQHF	TGTGCCAGCAGCTTGCCAAATCAGCCCCAGCATTTT
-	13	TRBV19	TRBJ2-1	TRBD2	CASLGGARNEQFF	TGTGCCAGCCTCGGGGGGGCGAGGAATGAGCAGTTCTTC
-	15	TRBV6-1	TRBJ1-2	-	CASSEAGEVPYGYTF	TGTGCCAGCAGTGAAGCGGGGGAGGTCCCCTATGGCTACACCTTC
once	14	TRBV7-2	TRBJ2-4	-	CASSWRSAKNIQYF	TGTGCCAGCAGCTGGAGGTCGGCCAAAAACATTCAGTACTTC
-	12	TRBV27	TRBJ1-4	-	CASGQYNEKLFF	TGTGCCAGCGGACAATATAATGAAAAACTGTTTTTT
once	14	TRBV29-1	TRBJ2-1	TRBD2	CSAASSGGYNEQFF	TGCAGCGCCGCGTCTAGCGGGGGATACAATGAGCAGTTCTTC
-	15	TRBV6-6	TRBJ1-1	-	CASSLLQRTAAEAFF	TGTGCCAGCAGCCTCCTCCAACGGACAGCTGCTGAAGCTTTCTTT
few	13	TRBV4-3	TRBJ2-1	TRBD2	CASISGGGNEQFF	TGCGCCAGCATTAGCGGGGGGGGCAATGAGCAGTTCTTC
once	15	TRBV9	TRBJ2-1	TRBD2	CASSTSGGTYNEQFF	TGTGCCAGCAGCACTAGCGGGGGGACTTACAATGAGCAGTTCTTC
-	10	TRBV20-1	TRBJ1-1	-	CSARQAEAFF	TGCAGTGCTAGACAGGCCGAAGCTTTCTTT
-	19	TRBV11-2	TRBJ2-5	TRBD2	CASSSIAVLTSGKEETQYF	TGTGCCAGCAGCTCTATCGCAGTATTGACTAGCGGGAAAGAAGAGACCCAGTACTTC
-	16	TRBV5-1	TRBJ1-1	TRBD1	CASALGQGALNTEAFF	TGCGCCAGTGCCCTCGGGCAGGGGGCTTTGAACACTGAAGCTTTCTTT
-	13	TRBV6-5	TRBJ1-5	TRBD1	CASRTGIGQPQHF	TGTGCCAGCAGGACAGGGATCGGTCAGCCCCAGCATTTT
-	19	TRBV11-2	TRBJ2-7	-	CASSLTGVGGPGQGDEQYF	TGTGCCAGCAGCTTAACCGGTGTGGGAGGGCCAGGACAGGGAGACGAGCAGTACTTC
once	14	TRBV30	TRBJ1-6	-	CAWKSQFLVSPLHF	TGTGCCTGGAAATCACAGTTTCTTGTTTCACCCCTCCACTTT
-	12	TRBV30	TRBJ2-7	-	CACAGTTYEQYF	TGTGCCTGCGCCGGGACAACCTACGAGCAGTACTTC
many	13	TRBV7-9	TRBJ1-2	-	CASSLDRTDGYTF	TGTGCCAGCAGCTTAGATCGGACAGACGGCTACACCTTC
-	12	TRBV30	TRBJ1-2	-	CAWARDYYGYTF	TGTGCCTGGGCCAGGGATTACTATGGCTACACCTTC
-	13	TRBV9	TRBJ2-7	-	CASSVGGVYEQYF	TGTGCCAGCAGCGTAGGGGGGGTTTACGAGCAGTACTTC
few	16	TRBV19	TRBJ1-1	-	CASSFHLLGRPTEAFF	TGTGCCAGTAGTTTCCACCTGCTGGGCCGCCCCACTGAAGCTTTCTTT
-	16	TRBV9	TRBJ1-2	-	CASSVAGTPSPYGYTF	TGTGCCAGCAGCGTAGCTGGCACCCCAAGTCCTTATGGCTACACCTTC
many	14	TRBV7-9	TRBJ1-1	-	CASSRQNPGTEAFF	TGTGCCAGCAGCCGCCAGAACCCGGGCACTGAAGCTTTCTTT
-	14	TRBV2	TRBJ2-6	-	CADNPLSGANVLTF	TGTGCCGACAATCCATTGTCTGGGGCCAACGTCCTGACTTTC
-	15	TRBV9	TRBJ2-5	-	CASSVGWGFQETQYF	TGTGCCAGCAGCGTAGGGTGGGGCTTTCAAGAGACCCAGTACTTC
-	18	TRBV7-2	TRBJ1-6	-	CASSSTRDTSSYNSPLHF	TGTGCCAGCAGCTCCACCCGGGACACGAGCTCCTATAATTCACCCCTCCACTTT
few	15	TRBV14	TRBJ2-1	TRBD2	CASSPSGGSSGEQFF	TGTGCCAGCAGCCCCAGCGGCGGGAGTTCGGGAGAGCAGTTCTTC
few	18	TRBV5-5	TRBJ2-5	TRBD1	CASSSGPWDRVTLKTQYF	TGTGCCAGCAGCTCAGGACCCTGGGACAGGGTGACCCTGAAGACCCAGTACTTC
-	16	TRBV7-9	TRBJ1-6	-	CASSLTLHSWNSPLHF	TGTGCCAGCAGCTTGACACTTCACTCCTGGAATTCACCCCTCCACTTT
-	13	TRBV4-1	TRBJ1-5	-	CASSQDVSQPQHF	TGCGCCAGCAGCCAAGATGTGAGTCAGCCCCAGCATTTT
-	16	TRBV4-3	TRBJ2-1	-	CASSQDLGLHGNEQFF	TGCGCCAGCAGCCAAGATCTGGGACTTCATGGGAATGAGCAGTTCTTC
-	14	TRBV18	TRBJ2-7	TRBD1	CASSPGTVSYEQYF	TGTGCCAGCTCGCCCGGGACAGTCTCCTACGAGCAGTACTTC
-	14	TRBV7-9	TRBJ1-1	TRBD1	CASSPERGRIEAFF	TGTGCCAGCAGCCCAGAAAGGGGGCGAATTGAAGCTTTCTTT
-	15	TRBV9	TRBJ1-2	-	CASSVVSLSSYGYTF	TGTGCCAGCAGCGTAGTTAGCCTTAGTAGCTATGGCTACACCTTC
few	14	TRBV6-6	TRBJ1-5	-	CASSYSSVNQPQHF	TGTGCCAGCAGTTACTCGTCAGTCAATCAGCCCCAGCATTTT
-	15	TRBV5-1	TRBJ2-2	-	CASSLFQGLTGELFF	TGCGCCAGCAGCTTGTTTCAGGGTCTGACCGGGGAGCTGTTTTTT
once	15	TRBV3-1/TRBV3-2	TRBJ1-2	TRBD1	CARHRGRTSLYGYTF	TGTGCCAGACACAGGGGGCGAACCTCCCTCTATGGCTACACCTTC
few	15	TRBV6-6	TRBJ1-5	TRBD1	CASSQDRGSNQPQHF	TGTGCCAGCAGCCAGGACAGGGGTAGCAATCAGCCCCAGCATTTT
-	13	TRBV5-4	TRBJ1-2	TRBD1	CASSRTGREGYTF	TGTGCCAGCAGCCGGACAGGGAGAGAGGGCTACACCTTC